The present entry profiles one T cell receptor beta chain with its context. Its target is unknown. One end of the junction does not line up with germline, which may come from a read error. The data are from a study of blood T cells in healthy people across ages. As for the study in general: Per every two T cells, about one barcoded beta molecule was captured by template switching. Study-level findings and limits: It was held that the diversity estimates obtained from one million T cells were underestimates.

Germline CDR1 SGHAT, CDR2 FQNNGV. The CDR3 has 14 amino acids. A sample-barcoded 5' primer and a J-beta primer mix were used in a second PCR of roughly 7 to 11 cycles. Each CDR3 protein gets one entry after TCRdb re-called the 5' RACE reads with MiXCR. The table has about 680,000 distinct CDR3 sequences, approximately 50% seen once. Sample: blood. The source of this sequence is a woman in her sixties in good health. The chain recombines TRBV11-2 with TRBJ2-5, with a possible D match to TRBD1 (6 bases). CDR3 sequence: CASSHQGHQETRYF. CDR3 DNA sequence: TGTGCCAGCAGCCACCAGGGACATCAAGAGACCCGGTACTTC.